This entry describes one T cell receptor beta chain. Its antigen is as yet unknown. Amplification of TCR beta CDR3 regions was performed using RNA transcripts as template. The TCR CDR3 first-round RT-PCR relied on the HTBI primer set. TCRdb re-analysed the multiplex PCR reads in MiXCR, keeping a single row per CDR3 protein. Among 300,000 or so distinct CDR3 sequences listed, under 25% were seen once. This sample was included in a study of T cells in Graves' hyperthyroidism and ophthalmopathy. Study-wide background: Before treatment of any kind, peripheral blood was taken at initial diagnosis.

General observations from the study: Blood held most thyroid clonotypes expanded above 0.001 frequency.

Each patient was aged 18 to 65 and had newly diagnosed hyperthyroidism of under 2 months' duration. V lost 4 bases to trimming and J lost 8 bases; unmatched junction nucleotides: 7. This CDR3 is built from 15 residues. Germline values: CDR1 SGHRS, CDR2 YFSETQ. The rearrangement joins TRBV5-1 to TRBJ2-1, with 12 bases aligning to TRBD2. The sequence derives from a woman between 45 and 65 years old with Graves' hyperthyroidism. The sequencing input was blood. In DNA, the CDR3 is TGCGCCAGCAGCCTCAGGACTAGCGGGATCGATGAGCAGTTCTTC. It codes for CASSLRTSGIDEQFF.